These T cell receptor beta chains were read from a single sample in a study of shared clonotypes between healthy human individuals. The data were produced by immunoSEQ multiplex PCR, yet TCRdb's version contains in-frame clones alone and is incomplete. The sample contains about 680,000 clones, approximately 79% of which appear only once. The sample comprised memory CD4+ T cells sorted from blood. The receptors originated from a woman in her twenties or thirties in good health. CDR3s include the opening cysteine and the closing phenylalanine or tryptophan. Fields, in order: J gene, clone size, D gene, V gene, CDR3 DNA, CDR3 protein. The D gene is left open where the match is weak. Some rows mark clone size as missing; the rest say once, few, many or name a class of expanded clone.

>TRBJ2-3|.|TRBD1|TRBV28
TGTGCCAGCCAGACAGGGACAGATACGCAGTATTTT
CASQTGTDTQYF
>TRBJ1-2|.|TRBD1|TRBV6-5
TGTGCCAGCAGCCCCAGACAGGGGGAAGGCTACACCTTC
CASSPRQGEGYTF
>TRBJ2-5|.|.|TRBV28
TGTGCCAGACCATTCTGGGTAACGGAGACCCAGTACTTC
CARPFWVTETQYF
>TRBJ2-7|.|.|TRBV23-1
TGCGCCAGCAGTCCATCCGGGATCGCCTACGAGCAGTACTTC
CASSPSGIAYEQYF
>TRBJ2-7|.|TRBD2|TRBV27
TGTGCCAGCAGTTGGACTAGCGGGAGTGGGAGCTACGAGCAGTACTTC
CASSWTSGSGSYEQYF
>TRBJ1-2|.|.|TRBV5-1
TGCGCCAGCACCGCTGACACCCACTATGGCTACACCTTC
CASTADTHYGYTF
>TRBJ2-5|.|.|TRBV7-7
TGTGCCAGCAGCTTAGGGACAGACCAAGAGACCCAGTACTTC
CASSLGTDQETQYF
>TRBJ2-1|.|.|TRBV25-1
TGTGCCAGCAGTGCCCTCGGGAGCGATAAGACCTACAATGAGCAGTTCTTC
CASSALGSDKTYNEQFF
>TRBJ1-4|.|TRBD1|TRBV25-1
TGTGCCAGCAGTGATGCAGGGGGCGACCAAGCAACTAATGAAAAACTGTTTTTT
CASSDAGGDQATNEKLFF
>TRBJ2-7|.|.|TRBV18
TGTGCCAGCTCACCACCCCTCGCGATGAAGTACTTC
CASSPPLAMKYF
>TRBJ2-7|.|TRBD2|TRBV5-1
TGCGCCAGCAGCTTTAGCGGGGGCTCCTACGAGCAGTACTTC
CASSFSGGSYEQYF
>TRBJ2-1|.|.|TRBV5-1
TGCGCCAGCAGCTTCGGGGTTGAGCAGTTCTTC
CASSFGVEQFF
>TRBJ2-2|few|.|TRBV7-3
TGTGCCAGCAGCCAGCAGGGAGCCAACGGGGAGCTGTTTTTT
CASSQQGANGELFF